The 10 T cell receptor beta chains in this list originate from one sample, sequenced in a study of cytomegalovirus exposure and HLA in healthy donors listed by TCRdb under 2017. The receptor library was made with the immunoSEQ multiplex PCR assay. The multiplex PCR relied on a mix of 60 forward primers for TCR Vbeta segments and 13 reverse primers for TCR Jbeta segments. The immuneACCESS repertoire file appears here via TCRdb, limited to in-frame rearrangements. These files lack a portion of the clones; in checked studies, under half of the deficit traces to unresolved V genes, and the cause of the others is not known. This sample is represented by about 160,000 clones; 82% of them were singletons. The ten most abundant clones make up around 0.91% of the sample. The sequenced material came from PBMCs. These TCRs come from a girl aged 2 to 10 in good health and CMV-seropositive.

A few counts support this clone. The genes are TRBV5-8 and TRBJ2-2; 9 nucleotides align to TRBD2. The trim removed 4 bases at V and 1 base at J, leaving 14 bases unmatched. Germline V lookup: CDR1 SGHTS, CDR2 YDEGEE. The CDR3 runs to 19 residues. CDR3 in amino acids: CASSRLTSGINMNTGELFF. CDR3 sequence (DNA): TGTGCCAGCAGCCGACTGACTAGCGGTATAAATATGAACACCGGGGAGCTGTTTTTT.

The V and J genes are TRBV18 and TRBJ2-3; a weak D match, TRBD2 (5 bases). CDR1 and CDR2 (germline): KGHSH, LQKENI. CDR3 length: 15 amino acids. The germline V and J ends were trimmed by 5 bases and 2 bases, with 14 bases remaining between them. The CDR3 DNA reads TGTGCCAGCTCAGCGGGCGAGGGAAACACAGATACGCAGTATTTT. This translates into CASSAGEGNTDTQYF.

This clone showed up just once. This chain joins TRBV10-3 and TRBJ1-5, with 7 positions matching TRBD1. J gave up 7 bases and V 7 bases, and 10 bases lay outside the gene matches. This CDR3 region has 14 residues. The germline V gene encodes CDR1 ENHRY and CDR2 SYGVKD. The CDR3 DNA follows: TGTGCCATCACTCAGACAGGGCCGGGCCAGCCCCAGCATTTT. Protein product: CAITQTGPGQPQHF.

This clone was picked up one time. This chain links TRBV30 with TRBJ2-7, with D unresolved. V lost 4 bases and J 9 bases, leaving 13 bases between the germline ends. Germline V gives CDR1 GTSNPN, CDR2 SVGIG (reference sequence). The CDR3 length is 11 residues. The CDR3 loop reads CAWITIYAQYF. In nucleotides, the CDR3 is TGTGCCTGGATTACAATTTATGCGCAGTACTTC.

This clone occurred a few times. The chain links TRBV9 to TRBJ2-2; TRBD2 aligns across 7 bases. The V segment lost 4 bases and the J segment 0 bases; nucleotides outside the gene matches: 6. The CDR3 loop spans 16 amino acids. CDR1 and CDR2 (germline): SGDLS, YYNGEE. DNA for the CDR3: TGTGCCAGCAGCCCCCGAGGACTAGCGAACACCGGGGAGCTGTTTTTT. Residues: CASSPRGLANTGELFF.

This clone showed up just once. The chain uses TRBV28 and TRBJ1-1; 7 bases are a match to TRBD1. J lost 0 bases, V lost 7 bases, and 11 bases had no gene match. Germline loops: CDR1 MDHEN, CDR2 SYDVKM. CDR3 length equals 16 residues. The CDR3 sequence: CASKDSKGALNTEAFF. In DNA, the CDR3 is TGTGCCAGCAAAGATAGCAAGGGGGCCTTGAACACTGAAGCTTTCTTT.

This clone was seen only a few times. CDR3 DNA: TGTGCCAGCAGCGAAGGTCAGCGGGAGTTGGGCACAGATACGCAGTATTTT. Its protein product is CASSEGQRELGTDTQYF. This rearrangement joins TRBV11-1 to TRBJ2-3, with TRBD2 matching over 8 bases. V dropped 5 bases and J dropped 1; count of bases not matched to a gene: 11. Germline V gene data show CDR1 as SGHAT and CDR2 as FQDESV (reference sequence). This CDR3 contains 17 residues.

The J gene is TRBJ2-1, the V gene TRBV2, with 8 bases fitting TRBD2. After removal of 6 bases from V and 6 bases from J, the junction contained 10 bases not matched to a gene. The CDR3 loop spans 15 amino acids. In germline, CDR1 is SNHLY, CDR2 FYNNEI. The CDR3: CASRSGTRDFNEQFF. Here the CDR3 DNA reads TGTGCCAGCAGATCCGGGACTAGAGATTTCAATGAGCAGTTCTTC.

V and J are TRBV6-1 and TRBJ1-1; D remains unclear. CDR1 is MNHNS and CDR2 is SASEGT in the germline V gene. Trimming left V 7 bases short and J 5 bases short, with 20 bases between. This CDR3 contains 15 residues. CDR3 coding DNA: TGTGCCAGCACCCCCCTTGGTGGTTGGCCAACTGAAGCTTTCTTT. This gives the protein CASTPLGGWPTEAFF.

The rearrangement links TRBV28 to TRBJ2-4, with 12 bases aligning to TRBD1. With V trimmed by 2 bases and J by 3 bases, 8 bases remained unmatched. Per the germline V gene, CDR1 is MDHEN and CDR2 is SYDVKM. The CDR3 extends over 18 amino acids. In DNA form, the CDR3 reads TGTGCCAGCAGTTTAGTAGGGACAGGGGGCAGAGACAAAAACATTCAGTACTTC. It codes for CASSLVGTGGRDKNIQYF.